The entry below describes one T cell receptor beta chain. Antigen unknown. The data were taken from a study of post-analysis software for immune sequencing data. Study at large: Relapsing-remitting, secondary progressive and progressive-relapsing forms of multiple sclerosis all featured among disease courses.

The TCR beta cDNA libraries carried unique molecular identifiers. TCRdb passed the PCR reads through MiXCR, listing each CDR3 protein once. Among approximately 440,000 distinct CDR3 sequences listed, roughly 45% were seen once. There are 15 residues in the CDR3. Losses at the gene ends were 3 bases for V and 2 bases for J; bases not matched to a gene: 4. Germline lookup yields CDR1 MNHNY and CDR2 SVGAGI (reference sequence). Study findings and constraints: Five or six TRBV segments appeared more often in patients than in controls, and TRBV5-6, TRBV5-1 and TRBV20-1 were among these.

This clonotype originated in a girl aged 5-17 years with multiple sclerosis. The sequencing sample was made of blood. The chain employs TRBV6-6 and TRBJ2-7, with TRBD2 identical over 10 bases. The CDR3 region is CASSYKREGPYEQYF. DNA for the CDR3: TGTGCCAGCAGTTATAAGCGGGAGGGCCCCTACGAGCAGTACTTC.